This TCR beta chain was obtained from a study of blood T cell repertoires in COVID-19. Study at large: Italy, Spain and the United States were the sources of the convalescent and acute COVID-19 samples.

Per the original methods: Reference gene primer amplification gave nucleated cell count estimates. Profiled with immunoSEQ multiplex PCR; TCRdb holds only in-frame clones, not every one. V, J and clone size derive from that table, while D and trimming were established from the DNA sequence. This sample has approximately 150,000 clones, with 80% to 90% found just once. Looked up from germline, CDR1 is MNHEY and CDR2 is SMNVEV (reference sequence). CDR3 length: 16 residues. Trimming removed 0 bases from V and 1 base from J, with 10 bases in between. The chain joins TRBV27 to TRBJ2-4; D might be TRBD1 (6 bases). Input material: peripheral blood. This sequence was found in a man aged 55-75 years with active or convalescent COVID-19. CDR3 protein: CASSLSSTGAKNIQYF. CDR3 DNA sequence: TGTGCCAGCAGTTTATCATCCACAGGGGCCAAAAACATTCAGTACTTC.